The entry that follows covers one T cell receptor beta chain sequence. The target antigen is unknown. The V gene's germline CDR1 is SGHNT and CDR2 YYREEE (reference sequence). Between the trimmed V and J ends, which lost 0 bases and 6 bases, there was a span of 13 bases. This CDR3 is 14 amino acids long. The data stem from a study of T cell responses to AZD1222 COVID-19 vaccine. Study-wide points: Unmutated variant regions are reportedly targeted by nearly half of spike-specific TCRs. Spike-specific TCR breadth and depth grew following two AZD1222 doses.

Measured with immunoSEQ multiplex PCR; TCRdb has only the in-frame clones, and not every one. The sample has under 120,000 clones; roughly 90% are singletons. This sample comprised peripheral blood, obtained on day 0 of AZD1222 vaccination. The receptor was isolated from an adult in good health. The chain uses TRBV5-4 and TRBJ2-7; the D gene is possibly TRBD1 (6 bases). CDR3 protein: CASSLEQGSAEQYF. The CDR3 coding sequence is TGTGCCAGCAGCTTGGAACAGGGTTCAGCCGAGCAGTACTTC. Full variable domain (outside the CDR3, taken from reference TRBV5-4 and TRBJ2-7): ETGVTQSPTHLIKTRGQQVTLRCSSQSGHNTVSWYQQALGQGPQFIFQYYREEENGRGNFPPRFSGLQFPNYSSELNVNALELDDSALYLCASSLEQGSAEQYFGPGTRLTVT.